Following are 21 T cell receptor beta chains from one sample sequenced in a study of shared clonotypes between healthy human individuals (dated by TCRdb to the early 2020s). Library method: the immunoSEQ multiplex PCR assay. TCRdb limited this immuneACCESS table to in-frame rearrangements with V and J called. A share of clones is missing; checked studies link under half to unresolved V genes, and the rest is unexplained. The sample table records about 480,000 clones; 79% of these occur just once. 10% to 15% of the sample is in the top ten clones. The material sequenced was PBMCs. These receptors came from a woman in her forties in good health. Some clones in this sample may be carry-over from other donors' samples.

The rearrangement links TRBV18 to TRBJ1-3; TRBD1 matches 9 bases. The germline gives CDR1 KGHSH, CDR2 LQKENI. The CDR3 contains 16 residues. V lost 1 base and J lost 3; bases outside the gene matches: 4. The CDR3 sequence is CASSPRTGEIGNTIYF. The DNA for the CDR3 is TGTGCCAGCTCACCACGGACAGGGGAGATTGGAAACACCATATATTTT.

This CDR3 is CASTQQGALSYNEQFF. For the CDR3, the DNA is TGCGCCAGCACTCAACAGGGCGCCCTTTCCTACAATGAGCAGTTCTTC. The chain uses TRBV10-2 and TRBJ2-1; possibly TRBD1 for D (6 bases). Per the germline V gene, CDR1 is WSHSY and CDR2 is SAAADI. The CDR3 spans 16 residues. The V gene lost 7 bases and the J gene lost 1 base, with 17 bases spanning the gap.

V is TRBV21-1 and J is TRBJ2-7; TRBD1, the D gene given by the table, was not confirmed from the DNA. TRBV21-1 is designated a pseudogene. This CDR3 is built from 11 residues. Written as DNA, the CDR3 is TGTGCCAGCACAGTTACCTACGAGCAGTACTTC. It specifies CASTVTYEQYF.

The chain employs TRBV28 and TRBJ1-2; a possible D gene is TRBD1 (6 bases). Germline V CDR1 and CDR2: MDHEN, SYDVKM. There are 12 residues in the CDR3. V lost 9 bases, J lost 7 bases, and 15 bases lay in between. The CDR3 coding sequence is TGTGCCAGTATGACAGGCTTCGGTGGCTACACCTTC. Translated: CASMTGFGGYTF.

The V and J genes are TRBV21-1 and TRBJ2-2; no DNA check was done on the table's D call, TRBD2. TRBV21-1 is annotated as a pseudogene. The CDR3 runs to 15 residues. The CDR3 loop reads CASSAGLAGAGELFF. The CDR3 DNA is TGTGCCAGCAGCGCGGGACTAGCGGGAGCCGGGGAGCTGTTTTTT.

V is TRBV27 and J is TRBJ2-7, with TRBD2 matching 13 bases. The CDR3 is made up of 15 amino acids. V shed 5 bases and J 5 bases; nucleotides not matched to a gene: 6. CDR1 is MNHEY, CDR2 SMNVEV, per germline (reference sequence). CDR3: CASSAGLAGVDEQYF. The CDR3 DNA reads TGTGCCAGCAGTGCAGGACTAGCGGGAGTGGACGAGCAGTACTTC.

This chain links TRBV28 with TRBJ1-1, with D maybe TRBD1 (6 bases). Trimming shortened V by 3 bases and J by 1 base, and 12 bases separated the two germline ends. The CDR3 covers 15 residues. Germline CDR1 MDHEN, CDR2 SYDVKM. The CDR3 reads CASSLGGQENTEAFF. In DNA, the CDR3 is TGTGCCAGCAGTTTGGGGGGACAAGAGAACACTGAAGCTTTCTTT.

The chain recombines TRBV4-1 with TRBJ1-5, with TRBD1 matching over 7 bases. CDR3 size: 15 residues. Unmatched junction bases numbered 4, after V lost 0 bases and J lost 5 bases. The germline CDR1 and CDR2 sequences are MGHRA and YSYEKL. In nucleotides, the CDR3 is TGCGCCAGCAGCCAAGAAGGAGGGGGCGATCAGCCCCAGCATTTT. Translating it yields CASSQEGGGDQPQHF.

The V and J genes are TRBV4-3 and TRBJ2-5, with 8 bases matching TRBD1. The CDR3 loop spans 16 amino acids. With V trimmed by 1 base and J by 2 bases, 6 bases remained unmatched. Germline loops: CDR1 LGHNA, CDR2 YSLEER. This chain's CDR3 is CASSQGGGTGQETQYF. The DNA of the CDR3 is TGCGCCAGCAGCCAAGGAGGCGGGACAGGACAAGAGACCCAGTACTTC.

The gene calls are TRBV6-1 and TRBJ2-7; 7 bases are a match to TRBD1. The V gene's germline CDR1 is MNHNS and CDR2 SASEGT. Unmatched junction bases numbered 10, after V lost 1 base and J lost 4 bases. This CDR3 has 16 amino acids. For the CDR3, the DNA is TGTGCCAGCAGTGAAGGTCCGCAGGGGGTCTATTACGAGCAGTACTTC. This encodes CASSEGPQGVYYEQYF.

The chain is built from TRBV30 and TRBJ2-1; TRBD1 matches at 7 bases. In germline, CDR1 is GTSNPN, CDR2 SVGIG (reference sequence). Trimming cost V 2 bases and J 11 bases; bases outside gene matches: 6. CDR3 length: 12 amino acids. The CDR3 nucleotides read TGTGCCTGGAGTCCACTGACAGGGAAGCAGTTCTTC. This encodes CAWSPLTGKQFF.

A few counts support this clone. The chain couples TRBV4-2 to TRBJ2-3; TRBD2 matches 12 bases. Looked up from germline, CDR1 is LGHNA and CDR2 is YNFKEQ. Losses at the gene ends were 1 base for V and 0 bases for J; bases not matched to a gene: 5. The CDR3 length is 18 residues. CDR3 protein: CASSQALAGGPSTDTQYF. The CDR3 DNA reads as TGTGCCAGCAGCCAAGCTCTAGCGGGAGGGCCTAGCACAGATACGCAGTATTTT.

This clone was seen once. The rearrangement uses TRBV5-1 and TRBJ2-2; TRBD2 matches at 14 bases. The length of the CDR3 is 17 residues. Losses at the gene ends were 0 bases for V and 5 bases for J; bases not matched to a gene: 3. CDR1 and CDR2 (germline): SGHRS, YFSETQ. The CDR3 sequence: CASSLEGTSGRTGELFF. CDR3 DNA sequence: TGCGCCAGCAGCTTGGAAGGGACTAGCGGGAGAACCGGGGAGCTGTTTTTT.

The chain joins TRBV5-1 to TRBJ2-7; D possibly corresponds to TRBD1 (5 bases). This CDR3 contains 14 residues. Trimming stripped 4 bases from V and 4 bases from J, with 15 bases between. Germline CDR1 SGHRS, CDR2 YFSETQ. The CDR3 DNA sequence: TGCGCCAGCAGCCTAGACAGATACGTTTACGAGCAGTACTTC. Amino acids: CASSLDRYVYEQYF. Drawing the rest from reference TRBV5-1 and TRBJ2-7, the complete variable domain is KAGVTQTPRYLIKTRGQQVTLSCSPISGHRSVSWYQQTPGQGLQFLFEYFSETQRNKGNFPGRFSGRQFSNSRSEMNVSTLELGDSALYLCASSLDRYVYEQYFGPGTRLTVT.

This clone was counted once. V and J are TRBV28 and TRBJ2-7; D uncertain. The V gene lost 4 bases and the J gene lost 2 bases, with 9 bases spanning the gap. The CDR3 totals 13 residues. Germline CDR1 MDHEN, CDR2 SYDVKM. CDR3 residues: CASSSEWPYEQYF. CDR3 nucleotide sequence: TGTGCCAGCAGTTCCGAGTGGCCCTACGAGCAGTACTTC.

The chain couples TRBV28 to TRBJ1-1, with D uncertain. Germline V gene sequence: CDR1 MDHEN, CDR2 SYDVKM. Trimming took off 5 bases at V and 0 bases at J, with 7 bases between the two ends. CDR3 size: 13 residues. The CDR3 region is CASSMVVNTEAFF. DNA of the CDR3: TGTGCCAGCAGTATGGTCGTGAACACTGAAGCTTTCTTT.

This clone was seen a few times. V and J are TRBV30 and TRBJ1-2; no definite D call. V was pared by 4 bases and J by 8 bases, with 14 bases between. This CDR3 has 12 amino acids. Germline-derived CDR1 and CDR2 are GTSNPN and SVGIG (reference sequence). CDR3 amino acids: CAWKRPSGGYTF. CDR3 DNA: TGTGCCTGGAAACGACCTTCGGGGGGCTACACCTTC.

V usage is TRBV11-3 and J usage is TRBJ2-7; a weak D match, TRBD1 (6 bases). Between the trimmed V and J ends, which lost 5 bases and 1 base, there was a span of 15 bases. The CDR3 sequence is 15 residues long. CDR1 is SGHNT, CDR2 YENEEA, per germline. The CDR3 spells CASSPGTTNSYEQYF. CDR3 sequence (DNA): TGTGCCAGCAGCCCCGGGACAACGAATTCCTACGAGCAGTACTTC.

This clone is a singleton in its sample. The chain carries TRBV7-9 and TRBJ1-3; no definite D call. Germline assignment: CDR1 SEHNR and CDR2 FQNEAQ (reference sequence). The CDR3 length is 15 residues. V was pared by 2 bases and J by 0 bases, with 8 bases between. The CDR3 reads CASSLSQSSGNTIYF. In DNA, the CDR3 is TGTGCCAGCAGCTTATCGCAAAGCTCTGGAAACACCATATATTTT.

The genes are TRBV11-2 and TRBJ2-1; the match to TRBD2 covers 11 bases. The CDR3 sequence is 16 residues long. J gave up 3 bases and V 1 base, and 2 bases lay outside the gene matches. Germline V gene data show CDR1 as SGHAT and CDR2 as FQNNGV. Written as DNA, the CDR3 is TGTGCCAGCAGCTTAGGACTAGCGGGGATCTACAATGAGCAGTTCTTC. Amino acid sequence: CASSLGLAGIYNEQFF. The entire variable domain, with the rest obtained from reference TRBV11-2 and TRBJ2-1, is as follows: EAGVAQSPRYKIIEKRQSVAFWCNPISGHATLYWYQQILGQGPKLLIQFQNNGVVDDSQLPKDRFSAERLKGVDSTLKIQPAKLEDSAVYLCASSLGLAGIYNEQFFGPGTRLTVL.

This rearrangement joins TRBV19 to TRBJ2-1; no reliable D call. V was clipped by 0 bases and J by 5 bases, with 5 bases between them. CDR1 and CDR2 from the germline V gene are LNHDA and SQIVND (reference sequence). CDR3 length equals 13 residues. This CDR3 reads CASSIDQDNEQFF. The CDR3 DNA sequence: TGTGCCAGTAGTATAGATCAGGACAATGAGCAGTTCTTC.